The 26 T cell receptor beta chains listed next were all sequenced from one sample in a study of beta chain features in type 1 diabetes. Of the isolated RNA, all was reverse transcribed, and so the sequenced material was expressed TCRB transcripts. Clones were read by immunoSEQ multiplex PCR, and TCRdb kept only the in-frame ones, dropping some. The data contain under 400,000 clones, around a fifth of them singletons. Specimen: naive CD4+ T cells from blood. The receptors come from a woman under 30 in good health.

This clone has just a few counts. Other DNA sequences in this specimen translate into the identical CDR3. The rearrangement links TRBV9 to TRBJ2-5, with D hard to call. The CDR3 covers 13 residues. Germline CDR1 and CDR2: SGDLS and YYNGEE. V was clipped by 1 base and J by 2 bases, with 6 bases between them. The CDR3 region has the DNA TGTGCCAGCAGCGTATCACAGCAAGAGACCCAGTACTTC. It codes for CASSVSQQETQYF.

This chain uses TRBV18 with TRBJ2-5; 12 bases are a match to TRBD2. The CDR3 contains 19 residues. J lost 0 bases, V lost 0 bases, and 8 bases had no gene match. Germline V lookup: CDR1 KGHSH, CDR2 LQKENI. CDR3 nucleotide sequence: TGTGCCAGCTCACCACCGGCGGGACTAGCGGGCACATACCAAGAGACCCAGTACTTC. Amino acid sequence: CASSPPAGLAGTYQETQYF.

The V call is TRBV7-2, the J call TRBJ2-1, with unresolved D. The CDR3 spans 14 residues. Germline V lookup: CDR1 SGHTA, CDR2 FQGNSA. V lost 3 bases, J lost 0 bases, and 6 bases lay in between. This CDR3 reads CASSFSLSYNEQFF. CDR3 bases: TGTGCCAGCAGCTTCTCTCTCTCCTACAATGAGCAGTTCTTC.

This sequence joins TRBV30 and TRBJ1-5; D uncertain. V lost 2 bases, J lost 9 bases, and 14 bases lay in between. The CDR3 has 13 residues. Looked up from germline, CDR1 is GTSNPN and CDR2 is SVGIG (reference sequence). CDR3 sequence reads: CAWSTQRDGPQHF. The DNA for the CDR3 is TGTGCCTGGAGTACCCAGCGGGATGGGCCCCAGCATTTT.

The V call is TRBV10-3, the J call TRBJ2-1, with TRBD2 matching over 12 bases. Germline V gives CDR1 ENHRY, CDR2 SYGVKD. The CDR3 has 19 residues. The junction had 12 bases not matched to a gene; V was cut back by 6 bases and J by 0 bases. The CDR3 region is CAISFPTSGSPSSYNEQFF. CDR3 nucleotides: TGTGCCATCAGCTTCCCGACTAGCGGGAGCCCCTCCTCCTACAATGAGCAGTTCTTC.

A few counts support this clone. The chain has TRBV5-1 and TRBJ2-7; the match to TRBD2 covers 13 bases. The V and J ends lost 3 bases and 5 bases, in that order; junction bases with no gene match: 8. This CDR3 region has 16 residues. Germline CDR1 SGHRS, CDR2 YFSETQ. DNA of the CDR3: TGCGCCAGCAGCTCCGGACTAGCGGGGGACTGGAACGAGCAGTACTTC. It encodes CASSSGLAGDWNEQYF.

The chain employs TRBV27 and TRBJ1-1; TRBD1 might be the D (6 bases). The V and J ends lost 6 bases and 3 bases respectively, with 11 bases between them. From germline, CDR1 is MNHEY and CDR2 SMNVEV (reference sequence). The CDR3 sequence is 13 residues long. In DNA form, the CDR3 reads TGTGCCAGCAGGCAGGGGCTGGACACTGAAGCTTTCTTT. Residues: CASRQGLDTEAFF.

The chain recombines TRBV29-1 with TRBJ1-4; D is unresolved. The CDR3 is made up of 12 amino acids. Germline CDR1 reads SQVTM; CDR2 reads ANQGSEA. With 6 bases removed from V and 7 bases from J, the gap between germline ends came to 12 bases. Here the CDR3 DNA reads TGCAGCGTGAGGGAGGGTGGTGAAAAACTGTTTTTT. Translating gives CSVREGGEKLFF.

This clone was counted a few times. CDR3 nucleotides: TGTGCCAGCAGTCCGGGACAGCCTTACGAGCAGTACTTC. Translated, it gives CASSPGQPYEQYF. The chain has TRBV5-6 and TRBJ2-7; 7 bases map to TRBD1. Germline lookup yields CDR1 SGHDT and CDR2 YYEEEE. The CDR3 runs 13 residues. Germline trimming cut 5 bases from V and 4 bases from J; bases unmatched to any gene: 6. Filled out from reference TRBV5-6 and TRBJ2-7, the complete variable domain reads DAGVTQSPTHLIKTRGQQVTLRCSPKSGHDTVSWYQQALGQGPQFIFQYYEEEERQRGNFPDRFSGHQFPNYSSELNVNALLLGDSALYLCASSPGQPYEQYFGPGTRLTVT.

CDR3 sequence (DNA): TGTGCCAGCAGCCTTCCGGGACAGAGCCTCCACTTT. Translation: CASSLPGQSLHF. V gene TRBV9 combines with J gene TRBJ1-6; 7 nucleotides align to TRBD1. CDR3 size: 12 residues. J was trimmed by 15 bases and V by 4 bases; bases with no gene match: 7. The V gene's germline CDR1 is SGDLS and CDR2 YYNGEE.

The V and J genes are TRBV9 and TRBJ2-6; D call uncertain. Germline assignment: CDR1 SGDLS and CDR2 YYNGEE. The CDR3 covers 14 residues. V was clipped by 2 bases and J by 2 bases, with 5 bases between them. The CDR3 nucleotides are TGTGCCAGCAGCGTCGTCCCTGGGGCCAACGTCCTGACTTTC. Residues: CASSVVPGANVLTF. The full variable domain, rest sourced from reference TRBV9 and TRBJ2-6, is DSGVTQTPKHLITATGQRVTLRCSPRSGDLSVYWYQQSLDQGLQFLIQYYNGEERAKGNILERFSAQQFPDLHSELNLSSLELGDSALYFCASSVVPGANVLTFGAGSRLTVL.

V is TRBV6-5 and J is TRBJ2-3; TRBD1 matches at 7 bases. With V trimmed by 6 bases and J by 4 bases, 4 bases remained unmatched. Per the germline V gene, CDR1 is MNHEY and CDR2 is SVGAGI. This CDR3 is built from 13 residues. CDR3 sequence reads: CASSSQGADTQYF. CDR3 sequence (DNA): TGTGCCAGCAGCTCCCAGGGGGCAGATACGCAGTATTTT.

The J gene is TRBJ2-7, the V gene TRBV4-1, with 8 bases lining up with TRBD2. Germline trimming cut 4 bases from V and 2 bases from J; bases unmatched to any gene: 7. The germline CDR1 and CDR2 sequences are MGHRA and YSYEKL. The CDR3 runs 15 residues. CDR3 residues: CASSPRGLAAYEQYF. The CDR3 DNA reads TGCGCCAGCAGCCCTAGAGGACTAGCCGCCTACGAGCAGTACTTC.

This clone was seen a few times. The chain joins TRBV14 to TRBJ1-6, with a weak D call TRBD1 (6 bases). The CDR3 length is 16 residues. Germline CDR1 SGHDN, CDR2 FVKESK. Trimming cost V 4 bases and J 6 bases, with 16 bases left between them. CDR3 region: CASSLRGAGANSPLHF. DNA of the CDR3: TGTGCCAGCAGCCTTAGGGGTGCAGGGGCTAATTCACCCCTCCACTTT.

This clone was detected only once. This rearrangement joins TRBV15 to TRBJ1-2; no reliable D call. The CDR3 runs 14 residues. Trimming pared 0 bases from V and 2 bases from J, leaving 7 bases between. Germline V gives CDR1 LNHNV, CDR2 YYDKDF (reference sequence). The CDR3 reads CATSREAANYGYTF. CDR3 in DNA: TGTGCCACCAGCAGAGAGGCAGCGAACTATGGCTACACCTTC.

CDR3 bases: TGTGCCACCAGCAGGTCATTCCGGGAGAGATACTTC. Its translation: CATSRSFRERYF. The V gene is TRBV15, the J gene TRBJ2-7, with TRBD2 as a possible D gene (6 bases). From germline, CDR1 is LNHNV and CDR2 YYDKDF (reference sequence). This CDR3 region has 12 residues. The V end lost 3 bases, the J end lost 13 bases, and 16 bases lay between the germline ends. The full variable domain, its missing parts supplied by reference TRBV15 and TRBJ2-7, is DAMVIQNPRYQVTQFGKPVTLSCSQTLNHNVMYWYQQKSSQAPKLLFHYYDKDFNNEADTPDNFQSRRPNTSFCFLDIRSPGLGDTAMYLCATSRSFRERYFGPGTRLTVT.

As for this clone: Other DNA variants within this sample encode the same CDR3. The rearrangement links TRBV4-1 to TRBJ1-1, with 7 bases identical to TRBD1. Germline V CDR1 and CDR2: MGHRA, YSYEKL. The V segment lost 3 bases and the J segment 4 bases; nucleotides outside the gene matches: 5. This CDR3 has 14 amino acids. CDR3 nucleotides: TGCGCCAGCAGCCAGAGACAGGGCAGCACTGAAGCTTTCTTT. Translated: CASSQRQGSTEAFF.

The J gene is TRBJ1-6, the V gene TRBV5-4, with 10 bases matching TRBD1. J lost 7 bases, V lost 3 bases, and 10 bases had no gene match. The CDR3 consists of 17 residues. CDR1 is SGHNT and CDR2 is YYREEE in the germline V gene (reference sequence). The CDR3 loop is CASSSNFPGQGNSPLHF. Here the CDR3 DNA reads TGTGCCAGCAGCTCCAATTTTCCGGGACAGGGGAATTCACCCCTCCACTTT. The full variable domain, in which reference TRBV5-4 and TRBJ1-6 provide the parts outside the CDR3, is ETGVTQSPTHLIKTRGQQVTLRCSSQSGHNTVSWYQQALGQGPQFIFQYYREEENGRGNFPPRFSGLQFPNYSSELNVNALELDDSALYLCASSSNFPGQGNSPLHFGNGTRLTVT.

This clone was detected only a few times. The J gene is TRBJ2-7, the V gene TRBV2; 8 bases match TRBD2. Germline V gene sequence: CDR1 SNHLY, CDR2 FYNNEI. The CDR3 spans 15 residues. V shed 2 bases and J 4 bases; nucleotides not matched to a gene: 7. CDR3 nucleotides: TGTGCCAGCAGTGAACTGCGGGGGGCAAGATACGAGCAGTACTTC. Protein sequence: CASSELRGARYEQYF. Full variable domain (missing parts from reference TRBV2 and TRBJ2-7): EPEVTQTPSHQVTQMGQEVILRCVPISNHLYFYWYRQILGQKVEFLVSFYNNEISEKSEIFDDQFSVERPDGSNFTLKIRSTKLEDSAMYFCASSELRGARYEQYFGPGTRLTVT.

There are a few counts of this clone. V gene TRBV7-9 combines with J gene TRBJ2-5; no definite D call. The germline V and J ends were trimmed by 5 bases and 1 base, with 14 bases remaining between them. The CDR3 runs 15 residues. CDR1 and CDR2 from the germline V gene are SEHNR and FQNEAQ (reference sequence). For the CDR3, the DNA is TGTGCCAGCAGCCCCCCCACCACAATCCAAGAGACCCAGTACTTC. Translation: CASSPPTTIQETQYF.

The chain joins TRBV9 to TRBJ2-3; 8 bases fit TRBD2. Unmatched junction bases numbered 5, after V lost 4 bases and J lost 4 bases. The CDR3 is 14 amino acids. The germline V gene encodes CDR1 SGDLS and CDR2 YYNGEE. CDR3 loop: CASSTPGGADTQYF. The CDR3 DNA follows: TGTGCCAGCAGCACTCCCGGGGGGGCAGATACGCAGTATTTT.

V is TRBV10-2 and J is TRBJ2-7, with 10 bases identical to TRBD1. J gave up 3 bases and V 6 bases, and 8 bases lay outside the gene matches. Germline loops: CDR1 WSHSY, CDR2 SAAADI. The CDR3 sequence is 15 residues long. The CDR3 sequence: CASRTGGSGYYEQYF. Written as DNA, the CDR3 is TGCGCCAGCAGGACAGGGGGCTCGGGGTACTACGAGCAGTACTTC.

The chain has TRBV29-1 and TRBJ2-5; the match to TRBD2 covers 15 bases. Germline V gene lookup returns CDR1 SQVTM and CDR2 ANQGSEA. The V and J ends lost 5 bases and 5 bases, in that order; junction bases with no gene match: 3. The CDR3 runs to 14 residues. For the CDR3, the DNA is TGCAGCGTTTCCGGACTAGCGGGAGGGGAGACCCAGTACTTC. Translated, it gives CSVSGLAGGETQYF.

The chain recombines TRBV30 with TRBJ2-7; tentative D call: TRBD2 (7 bases). Germline CDR1 and CDR2: GTSNPN and SVGIG (reference sequence). Deletions cut 3 bases from V and 4 bases from J, with 25 bases between. This CDR3 contains 17 residues. For the CDR3, the DNA is TGTGCCTGGAGAGAAGCGGGACATCCGCGGGACAAGTACGAGCAGTACTTC. Amino acids: CAWREAGHPRDKYEQYF.

This chain's CDR3 is CASSPGDVRGPLHF. DNA for the CDR3: TGTGCCAGCAGTCCGGGAGATGTTAGAGGACCCCTCCACTTT. The genes are TRBV6-6 and TRBJ1-6; D not certain. Germline lookup yields CDR1 MNHNY and CDR2 SVGAGI (reference sequence). The CDR3 has 14 amino acids. The V end lost 5 bases, the J end lost 12 bases, and 17 bases lay between the germline ends.

This rearrangement joins TRBV12-5 to TRBJ2-5; 12 bases are a match to TRBD2. V was pared by 6 bases and J by 4 bases, with 12 bases of the junction left unmatched. The CDR3 is 17 residues long. Germline values: CDR1 LGHNT, CDR2 FRNRAP. CDR3 sequence (DNA): TGTGCTAGTGGACCCGGGGCTAGCGGGGGGGCCGGAGAGACCCAGTACTTC. This encodes CASGPGASGGAGETQYF.